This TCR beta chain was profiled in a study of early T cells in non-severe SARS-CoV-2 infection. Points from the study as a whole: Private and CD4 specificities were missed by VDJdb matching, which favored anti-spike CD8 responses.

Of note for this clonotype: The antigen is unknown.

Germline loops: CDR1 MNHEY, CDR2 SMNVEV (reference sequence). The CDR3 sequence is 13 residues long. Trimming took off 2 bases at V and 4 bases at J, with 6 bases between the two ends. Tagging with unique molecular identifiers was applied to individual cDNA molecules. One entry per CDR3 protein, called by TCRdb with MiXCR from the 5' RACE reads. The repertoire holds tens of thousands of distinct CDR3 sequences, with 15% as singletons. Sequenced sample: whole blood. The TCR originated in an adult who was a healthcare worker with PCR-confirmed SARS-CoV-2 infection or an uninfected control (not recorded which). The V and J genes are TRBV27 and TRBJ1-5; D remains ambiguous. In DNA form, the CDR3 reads TGTGCCAGCAGTTTAGGCCTAAATCAGCCCCAGCATTTT. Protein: CASSLGLNQPQHF.